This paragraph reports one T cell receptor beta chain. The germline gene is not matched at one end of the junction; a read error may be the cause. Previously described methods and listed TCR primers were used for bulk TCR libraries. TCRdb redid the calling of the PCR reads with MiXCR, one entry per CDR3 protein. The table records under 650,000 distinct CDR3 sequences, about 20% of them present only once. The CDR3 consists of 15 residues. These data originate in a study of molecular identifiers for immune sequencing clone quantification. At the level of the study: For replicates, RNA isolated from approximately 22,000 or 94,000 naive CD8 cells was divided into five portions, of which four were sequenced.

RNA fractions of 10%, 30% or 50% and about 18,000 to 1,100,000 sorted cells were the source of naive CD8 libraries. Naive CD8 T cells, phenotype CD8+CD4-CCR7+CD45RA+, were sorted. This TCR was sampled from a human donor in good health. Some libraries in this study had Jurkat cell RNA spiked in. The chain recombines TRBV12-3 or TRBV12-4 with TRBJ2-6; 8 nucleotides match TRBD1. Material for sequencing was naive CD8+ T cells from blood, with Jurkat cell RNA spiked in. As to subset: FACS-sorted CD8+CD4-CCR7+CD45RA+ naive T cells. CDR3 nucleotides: TGTGCCGGCAGCCAGGGGGCGTCTGGGGCCAACGTCCTGACTTTC. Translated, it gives CAGSQGASGANVLTF.